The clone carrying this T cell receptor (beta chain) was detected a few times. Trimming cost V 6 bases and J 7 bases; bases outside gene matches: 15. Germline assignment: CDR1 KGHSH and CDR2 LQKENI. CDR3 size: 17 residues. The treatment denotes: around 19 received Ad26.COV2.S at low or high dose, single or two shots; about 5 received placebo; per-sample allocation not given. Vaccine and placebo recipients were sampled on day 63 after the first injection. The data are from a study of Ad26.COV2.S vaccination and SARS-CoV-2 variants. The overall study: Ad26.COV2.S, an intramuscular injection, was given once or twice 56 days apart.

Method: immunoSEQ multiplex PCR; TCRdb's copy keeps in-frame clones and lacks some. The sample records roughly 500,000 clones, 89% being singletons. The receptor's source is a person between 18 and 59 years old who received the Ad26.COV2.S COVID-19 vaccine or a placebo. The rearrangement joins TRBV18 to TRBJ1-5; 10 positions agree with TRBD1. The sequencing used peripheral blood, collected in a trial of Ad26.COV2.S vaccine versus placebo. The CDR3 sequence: CASSQRDRGSPWQPQHF. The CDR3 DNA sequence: TGTGCCAGCTCTCAAAGGGACAGGGGTAGCCCTTGGCAGCCCCAGCATTTT.